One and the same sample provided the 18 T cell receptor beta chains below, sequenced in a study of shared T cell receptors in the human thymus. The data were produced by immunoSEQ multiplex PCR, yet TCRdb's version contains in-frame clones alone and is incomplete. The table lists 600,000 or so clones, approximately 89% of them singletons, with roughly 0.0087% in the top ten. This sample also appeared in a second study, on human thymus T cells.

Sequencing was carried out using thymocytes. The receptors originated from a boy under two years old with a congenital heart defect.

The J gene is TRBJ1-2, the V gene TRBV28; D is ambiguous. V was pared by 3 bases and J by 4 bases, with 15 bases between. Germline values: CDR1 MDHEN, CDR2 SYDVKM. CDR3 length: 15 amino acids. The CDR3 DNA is TGTGCCAGCAGTTTCAGAGGGAGGGCATCCTATGGCTACACCTTC. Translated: CASSFRGRASYGYTF.

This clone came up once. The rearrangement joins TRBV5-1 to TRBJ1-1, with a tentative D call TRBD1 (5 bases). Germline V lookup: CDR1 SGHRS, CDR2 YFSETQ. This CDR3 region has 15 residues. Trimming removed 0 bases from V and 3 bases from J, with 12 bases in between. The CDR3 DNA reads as TGCGCCAGCAGCTTGGGGACGGTCAGGGACACTGAAGCTTTCTTT. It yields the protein CASSLGTVRDTEAFF.

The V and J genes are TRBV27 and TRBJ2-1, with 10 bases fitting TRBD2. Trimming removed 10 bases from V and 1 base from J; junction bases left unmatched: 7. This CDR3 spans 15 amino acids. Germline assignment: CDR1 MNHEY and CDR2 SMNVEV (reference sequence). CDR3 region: CAISSSGGSYNEQFF. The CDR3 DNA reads TGTGCCATCAGCTCTAGCGGGGGTTCCTACAATGAGCAGTTCTTC.

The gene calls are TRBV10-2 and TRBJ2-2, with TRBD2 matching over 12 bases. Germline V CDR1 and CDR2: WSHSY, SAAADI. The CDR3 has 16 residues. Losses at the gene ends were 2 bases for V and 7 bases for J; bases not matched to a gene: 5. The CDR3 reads CASSETSGRTGGELFF. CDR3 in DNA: TGCGCCAGCAGTGAGACTAGCGGGAGGACGGGCGGGGAGCTGTTTTTT.

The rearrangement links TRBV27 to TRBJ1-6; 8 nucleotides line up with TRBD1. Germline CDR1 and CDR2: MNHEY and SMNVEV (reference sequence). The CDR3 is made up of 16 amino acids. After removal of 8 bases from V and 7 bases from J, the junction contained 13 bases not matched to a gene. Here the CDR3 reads CASRLTFRQGNSPLHF. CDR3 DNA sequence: TGTGCCAGCCGTCTCACTTTCCGACAGGGGAATTCACCCCTCCACTTT.

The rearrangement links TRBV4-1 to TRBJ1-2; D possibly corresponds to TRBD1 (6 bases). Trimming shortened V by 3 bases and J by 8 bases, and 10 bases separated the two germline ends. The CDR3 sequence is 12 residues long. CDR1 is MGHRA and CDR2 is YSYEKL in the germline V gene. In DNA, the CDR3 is TGCGCCAGCAGCCAGGACAGAGGCGGCTACACCTTC. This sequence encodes CASSQDRGGYTF.

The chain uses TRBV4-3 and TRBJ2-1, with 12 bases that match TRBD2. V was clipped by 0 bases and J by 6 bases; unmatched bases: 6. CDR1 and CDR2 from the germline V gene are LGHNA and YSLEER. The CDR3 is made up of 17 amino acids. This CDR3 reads CASSQEITSGRINEQFF. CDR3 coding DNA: TGCGCCAGCAGCCAAGAAATAACTAGCGGGAGGATCAATGAGCAGTTCTTC.

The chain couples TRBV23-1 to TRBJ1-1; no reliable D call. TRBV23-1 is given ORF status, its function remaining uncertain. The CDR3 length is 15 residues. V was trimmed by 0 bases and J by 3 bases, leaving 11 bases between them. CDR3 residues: CASSQSPRVDTEAFF. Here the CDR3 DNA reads TGCGCCAGCAGTCAATCCCCACGAGTGGACACTGAAGCTTTCTTT.

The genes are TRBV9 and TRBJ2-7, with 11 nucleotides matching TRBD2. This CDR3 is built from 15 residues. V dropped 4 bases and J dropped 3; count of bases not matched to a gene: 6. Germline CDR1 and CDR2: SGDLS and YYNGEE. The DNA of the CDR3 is TGTGCCAGCAGCCTCGGGACTAGCGGCTACTACGAGCAGTACTTC. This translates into CASSLGTSGYYEQYF.

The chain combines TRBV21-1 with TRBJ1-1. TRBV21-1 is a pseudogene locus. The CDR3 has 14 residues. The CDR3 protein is CASSKGGGNTEAFF. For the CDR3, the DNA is TGTGCCAGCAGCAAAGGGGGGGGGAACACTGAAGCTTTCTTT.

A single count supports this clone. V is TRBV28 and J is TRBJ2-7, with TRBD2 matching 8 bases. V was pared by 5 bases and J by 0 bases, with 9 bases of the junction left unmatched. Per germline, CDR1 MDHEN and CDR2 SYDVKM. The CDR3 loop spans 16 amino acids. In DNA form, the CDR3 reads TGTGCCAGCAGTCCCCCCGGGAGGGGAAACTCCTACGAGCAGTACTTC. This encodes CASSPPGRGNSYEQYF. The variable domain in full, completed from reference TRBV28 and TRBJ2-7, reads DVKVTQSSRYLVKRTGEKVFLECVQDMDHENMFWYRQDPGLGLRLIYFSYDVKMKEKGDIPEGYSVSREKKERFSLILESASTNQTSMYLCASSPPGRGNSYEQYFGPGTRLTVT.

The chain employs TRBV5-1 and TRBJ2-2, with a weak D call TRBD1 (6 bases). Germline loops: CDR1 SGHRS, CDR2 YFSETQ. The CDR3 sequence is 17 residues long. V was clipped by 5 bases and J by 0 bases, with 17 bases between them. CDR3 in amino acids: CASRPTQGIPNTGELFF. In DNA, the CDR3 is TGCGCCAGCAGGCCGACCCAGGGGATTCCGAACACCGGGGAGCTGTTTTTT.

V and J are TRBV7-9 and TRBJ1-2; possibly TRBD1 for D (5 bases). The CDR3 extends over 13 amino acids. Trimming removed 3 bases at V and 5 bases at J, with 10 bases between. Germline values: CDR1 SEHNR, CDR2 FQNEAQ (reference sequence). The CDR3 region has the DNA TGTGCCAGCAGCTTCGACAGCGTATATGGCTACACCTTC. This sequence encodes CASSFDSVYGYTF.

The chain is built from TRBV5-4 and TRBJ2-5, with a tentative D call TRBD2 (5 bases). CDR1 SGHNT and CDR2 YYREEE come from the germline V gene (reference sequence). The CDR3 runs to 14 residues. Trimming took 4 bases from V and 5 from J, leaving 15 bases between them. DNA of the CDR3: TGTGCCAGCAGCCAGCAGGAGGTTAACGAGACCCAGTACTTC. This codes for CASSQQEVNETQYF.

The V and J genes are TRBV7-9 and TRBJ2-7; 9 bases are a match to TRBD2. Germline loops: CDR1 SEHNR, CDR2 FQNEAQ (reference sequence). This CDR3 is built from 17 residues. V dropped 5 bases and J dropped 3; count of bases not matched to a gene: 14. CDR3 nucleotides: TGTGCCAGCAGCCGACCCACAGGCCTAGCGGGGATCTACGAGCAGTACTTC. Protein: CASSRPTGLAGIYEQYF.

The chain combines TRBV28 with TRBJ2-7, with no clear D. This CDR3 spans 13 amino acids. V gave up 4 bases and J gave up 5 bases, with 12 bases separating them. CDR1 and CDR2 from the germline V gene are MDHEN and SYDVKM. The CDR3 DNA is TGTGCCAGCAGTTCGATACCTAATCACGAGCAGTACTTC. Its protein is CASSSIPNHEQYF.

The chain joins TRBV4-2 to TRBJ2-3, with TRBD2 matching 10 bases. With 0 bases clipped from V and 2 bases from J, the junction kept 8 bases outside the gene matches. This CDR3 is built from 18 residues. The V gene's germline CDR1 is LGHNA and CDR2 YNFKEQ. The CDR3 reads CASSQECRLAGVTDTQYF. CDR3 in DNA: TGTGCCAGCAGCCAAGAGTGTAGGCTAGCGGGGGTCACAGATACGCAGTATTTT.

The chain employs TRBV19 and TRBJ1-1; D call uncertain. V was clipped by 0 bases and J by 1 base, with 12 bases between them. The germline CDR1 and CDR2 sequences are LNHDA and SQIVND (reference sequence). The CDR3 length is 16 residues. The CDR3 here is CASSIEVEGSNTEAFF. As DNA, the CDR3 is TGTGCCAGTAGTATAGAAGTTGAGGGATCGAACACTGAAGCTTTCTTT.